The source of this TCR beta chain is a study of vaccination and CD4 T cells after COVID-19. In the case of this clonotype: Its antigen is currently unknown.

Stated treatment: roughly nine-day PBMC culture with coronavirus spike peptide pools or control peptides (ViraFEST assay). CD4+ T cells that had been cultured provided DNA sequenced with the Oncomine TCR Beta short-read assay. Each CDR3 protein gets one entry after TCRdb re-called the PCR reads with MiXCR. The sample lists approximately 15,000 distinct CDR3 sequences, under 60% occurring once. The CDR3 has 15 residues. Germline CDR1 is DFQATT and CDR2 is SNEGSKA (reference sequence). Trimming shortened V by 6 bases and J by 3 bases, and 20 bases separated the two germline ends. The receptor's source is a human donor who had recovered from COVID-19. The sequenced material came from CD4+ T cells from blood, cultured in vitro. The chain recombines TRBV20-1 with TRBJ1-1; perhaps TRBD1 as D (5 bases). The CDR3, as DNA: TGCAGTGCCGTCGACGGCCGAAAGGGGTACACTGAAGCTTTCTTT. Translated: CSAVDGRKGYTEAFF.